This T cell receptor beta chain was identified in a study of cytomegalovirus exposure and HLA in healthy donors. Looking at the study overall: From HLA-typed donors, an early data release held some 91 million unique TCRs. The study's findings and limits: The study dropped some indistinguishable V segments, TRBV6-2 and TRBV6-3 among them.

The CDR3 loop spans 15 amino acids. Germline V gene sequence: CDR1 MNHNS, CDR2 SASEGT. V lost 0 bases and J 0 bases, leaving 8 bases between the germline ends. It was with 60 Vbeta and 13 Jbeta primers that the PCR ran. Here immunoSEQ multiplex PCR was the method, and the copy in TCRdb shows in-frame clones only, minus some. The data show roughly 150,000 clones, 70% to 85% seen once. As for this clone: Its antigen remains unknown.

The clonotype comes from a middle-aged man in good health and CMV-seropositive. This chain joins TRBV6-1 and TRBJ1-1; no clear D. Specimen: PBMCs. CDR3 protein: CASSEAGRLNTEAFF. The DNA for the CDR3 is TGTGCCAGCAGTGAAGCGGGCAGATTGAACACTGAAGCTTTCTTT.